This T cell receptor beta chain emerged from a study of patients and donors after allogeneic stem cell transplantation. TCRdb redid the calling of the RT-PCR reads with MiXCR, one entry per CDR3 protein. The data hold tens of thousands of distinct CDR3 sequences, with more than 30% observed a single time. Germline values: CDR1 SGHDT, CDR2 YYEEEE. CDR3 length: 18 amino acids. V lost 4 bases and J 0 bases, leaving 20 bases between the germline ends. V usage is TRBV5-6 and J usage is TRBJ2-4; tentatively, D is TRBD1 (6 bases). Sequencing used blood, either unsorted or a sorted T cell fraction (not recorded which). The receptor comes from a human donor who was either an allogeneic HSCT recipient or a stem cell or donor lymphocyte infusion donor (not recorded which). It is not recorded whose cells these are; they may come from a transplant donor. The DNA of the CDR3 is TGTGCCAGCAGCCTAGGAACAGGGTGGATCCTAGCCAAAAACATTCAGTACTTC. Translation gives CASSLGTGWILAKNIQYF.